Detailed here is one T cell receptor beta chain. Germline values: CDR1 MNHNS, CDR2 SASEGT. This CDR3 is 17 amino acids long. With V trimmed by 0 bases and J by 0 bases, 5 bases remained unmatched. The sample originates from a study of blood T cell repertoires in COVID-19. About the study: Sample material is recorded as cDNA or gDNA derived from T cells, B-cell-depleted T cells, or PBMCs.

In the original workflow: By means of reference gene primer amplification, nucleated cell counts were estimated. Here immunoSEQ multiplex PCR was the method, and the copy in TCRdb shows in-frame clones only, minus some. V, J and clone size are taken as reported in that table, and D and trimming were inferred from the DNA itself. The sample contains 150,000 or so clones, 85% to 90% of which appear only once. Patients in Seattle were enrolled during active infection, then followed longitudinally. This TCR derives from a man aged 18 to 30 with COVID-19, enrolled during active disease. This chain links TRBV6-1 with TRBJ1-5; 7 bases map to TRBD1. The sequencing input was peripheral blood. The DNA for the CDR3 is TGTGCCAGCAGTGAAGCGGGGACAGAATATAGCAATCAGCCCCAGCATTTT. Protein sequence: CASSEAGTEYSNQPQHF.